A single sample gave rise to the 24 T cell receptor beta chains below, sequenced in a study of Graves' ophthalmopathy and Graves' hyperthyroidism. RNA served as the template for amplifying TCR beta CDR3 regions. First-round RT-PCR with HTBI primers preceded a second-round multiplex PCR. Via MiXCR, TCRdb re-called the multiplex PCR reads, giving one row per CDR3 protein. The repertoire consists of approximately 700,000 distinct CDR3 sequences, with roughly two fifths occurring once and the leading ten covering roughly 46%. The sample was peripheral blood. The receptors were gathered from an adult man with Graves' ophthalmopathy.

This clonotype appeared many times. V and J are TRBV7-2 and TRBJ2-7, with unresolved D. This CDR3 is 14 amino acids long. CDR1 and CDR2 from the germline V gene are SGHTA and FQGNSA. V was trimmed by 2 bases and J by 4 bases, leaving 12 bases between them. CDR3 DNA: TGTGCCAGCAGCTTAAGGGTGGACCGATACGAGCAGTACTTC. Its protein product is CASSLRVDRYEQYF. The whole variable domain, filled in from reference TRBV7-2 and TRBJ2-7, reads GAGVSQSPSNKVTEKGKDVELRCDPISGHTALYWYRQSLGQGLEFLIYFQGNSAPDKSGLPSDRFSAERTGGSVSTLTIQRTQQEDSAVYLCASSLRVDRYEQYFGPGTRLTVT.

This clonotype was detected ten times or more. The chain joins TRBV29-1 to TRBJ2-2; D possibly uses TRBD1 or TRBD2 (5 bases each). The length of the CDR3 is 12 residues. With 6 bases removed from V and 4 bases from J, the gap between germline ends came to 9 bases. The germline V gene has CDR1 SQVTM and CDR2 ANQGSEA. The CDR3: CSVRDATGELFF. For the CDR3, the DNA is TGCAGCGTCCGGGACGCCACCGGGGAGCTGTTTTTT.

This clonotype has only a few counts. The chain has TRBV7-9 and TRBJ1-4; D unresolved. Germline lookup yields CDR1 SEHNR and CDR2 FQNEAQ (reference sequence). The CDR3 sequence is 15 residues long. Trimming cost V 3 bases and J 4 bases, with 12 bases left between them. CDR3 DNA sequence: TGTGCCAGCAGCTTTATTGACCGAGATAATGAAAAACTGTTTTTT. Translation: CASSFIDRDNEKLFF.

This clonotype was detected ten times or more. The chain joins TRBV7-6 to TRBJ2-7; D is perhaps TRBD2 (6 bases). The CDR3 has 16 amino acids. Germline V gene data show CDR1 as SGHVS and CDR2 as FNYEAQ. Trimming pared 1 base from V and 2 bases from J, leaving 15 bases between. The CDR3 protein is CASSLEEGIGAYEQYF. CDR3 nucleotides: TGTGCCAGCAGCTTAGAGGAGGGGATAGGGGCCTACGAGCAGTACTTC.

The CDR3 reads CASRSTSNVLTF. The CDR3 bases are TGTGCCAGCAGGTCGACGAGTAACGTCCTGACTTTC. The J gene is TRBJ2-6, the V gene TRBV7-9; no clear D gene. In germline, CDR1 is SEHNR, CDR2 FQNEAQ (reference sequence). The CDR3 spans 12 residues. V lost 6 bases and J 10 bases, leaving 10 bases between the germline ends. The full variable domain, its missing parts supplied by reference TRBV7-9 and TRBJ2-6, is DTGVSQNPRHKITKRGQNVTFRCDPISEHNRLYWYRQTLGQGPEFLTYFQNEAQLEKSRLLSDRFSAERPKGSFSTLEIQRTEQGDSAMYLCASRSTSNVLTFGAGSRLTVL.

J is TRBJ1-4 and V is TRBV25-1, with 11 positions matching TRBD1. Per the germline V gene, CDR1 is MGHDK and CDR2 is SYGVNS. This CDR3 region has 13 residues. After removal of 8 bases from V and 9 bases from J, the junction contained 5 bases not matched to a gene. The CDR3 sequence: CASRGQGAKKLFF. In DNA form, the CDR3 reads TGTGCCAGCCGTGGACAGGGGGCGAAAAAACTGTTTTTT.

This rearrangement joins TRBV7-9 to TRBJ1-1; maybe TRBD1 (6 bases). Trimming took 2 bases from V and 5 from J, leaving 18 bases between them. CDR1 is SEHNR, CDR2 FQNEAQ, per germline (reference sequence). The CDR3 contains 16 residues. This CDR3 reads CASSLTPPEQGTEAFF. The CDR3 bases are TGTGCCAGCAGCTTAACCCCACCCGAACAGGGAACTGAAGCTTTCTTT.

This clonotype turned up a few times. Its ends do not fully match the called genes, so a read error is possible. This rearrangement joins TRBV24-1 to TRBJ1-5; TRBD1 matches at 7 bases. This CDR3 spans 15 amino acids. Per the germline V gene, CDR1 is KGHDR and CDR2 is SFDVKD. Written as DNA, the CDR3 is TGTGCCAGCAGTTCTAGACAGGGTTCTATTCAGCCCCAGCATTTT. Translated: CASSSRQGSIQPQHF.

The V gene is TRBV29-1, the J gene TRBJ2-5; weak D call: TRBD2 (6 bases). This CDR3 is built from 16 residues. From germline, CDR1 is SQVTM and CDR2 ANQGSEA. V lost 0 bases, J lost 7 bases, and 21 bases lay in between. CDR3 in amino acids: CSVEDLDGGFRATQYF. CDR3 DNA: TGCAGCGTTGAAGATCTAGATGGGGGGTTCCGGGCGACCCAGTACTTC.

This clonotype has a handful of counts. The chain is built from TRBV7-2 and TRBJ2-5; no reliable D call. In germline, CDR1 is SGHTA, CDR2 FQGNSA. The CDR3 length is 14 residues. Trimming removed 5 bases at V and 2 bases at J, with 12 bases between. CDR3 bases: TGTGCCAGCAGCCGGTGGGCAGAACAAGAGACCCAGTACTTC. Amino acid sequence: CASSRWAEQETQYF.

This chain connects TRBV24-1 to TRBJ2-3; 10 positions match TRBD1. The trim removed 2 bases at V and 6 bases at J, leaving 4 bases unmatched. Germline CDR1 reads KGHDR; CDR2 reads SFDVKD. The CDR3 has 15 residues. Written as DNA, the CDR3 is TGTGCCACCAGTGATTGGGACAGGGGCCCCGATACGCAGTATTTT. This translates into CATSDWDRGPDTQYF.

The chain has TRBV24-1 and TRBJ1-5; D not resolved. The last part of the DNA fits TRBJ2-3 better; the J call may be wrong. In germline, CDR1 is KGHDR, CDR2 SFDVKD. The CDR3 contains 14 residues. The chain's CDR3 is CATSEARALDTQYF. The CDR3 DNA is TGTGCCACCAGTGAGGCTAGAGCATTGGATACGCAGTATTTT.

This clonotype was seen just once. The V and J genes are TRBV6-4 and TRBJ2-2; D tentatively reads TRBD1 or TRBD2 (6 bases each). The V end lost 5 bases, the J end lost 5 bases, and 15 bases lay between the germline ends. The CDR3 is made up of 15 amino acids. CDR1 and CDR2 from the germline V gene are MRHNA and SNTAGT. The CDR3 loop reads CASSSPGARTGELFF. As DNA, the CDR3 is TGTGCCAGCAGTAGTCCGGGGGCACGGACCGGGGAGCTGTTTTTT.

Points on this clonotype: One junction end does not reproduce the germline sequence, and a read error may be involved. The CDR3 reads CASSQEIDSGNTGELFF. For the CDR3, the DNA is TGCGCCAGCAGCCAAGAAATTGATAGCGGGAACACCGGGGAGCTGTTTTTT. The J gene is TRBJ2-2, the V gene TRBV25-1; tentative D call: TRBD2 (6 bases). Germline CDR1 reads MGHDK; CDR2 reads SYGVNS. This CDR3 is 17 amino acids long.

The V gene is TRBV25-1, the J gene TRBJ2-5; no definite D call. The CDR3 covers 14 residues. Per germline, CDR1 MGHDK and CDR2 SYGVNS. Trimming left V 5 bases short and J 9 bases short, with 19 bases between. The CDR3 region has the DNA TGTGCCAGCAGTTTACGACCGAGCAATCAGCCCCAGTACTTC. Translation gives CASSLRPSNQPQYF.

The gene calls are TRBV20-1 and TRBJ2-7; possibly TRBD1 for D (5 bases). The CDR3 has 16 residues. V lost 0 bases and J 2 bases, leaving 17 bases between the germline ends. CDR1 DFQATT and CDR2 SNEGSKA come from the germline V gene (reference sequence). CDR3 coding DNA: TGCAGTGCTAGAGATTTGAGGCAGGGTACTGCCTACGAGCAGTACTTC. As protein: CSARDLRQGTAYEQYF.

This chain joins TRBV7-9 and TRBJ1-2; 7 bases are shared with TRBD1. This CDR3 contains 14 residues. V trimming: 3 bases; J trimming: 9 bases; junction bases outside the gene matches: 10. The germline V gene has CDR1 SEHNR and CDR2 FQNEAQ (reference sequence). CDR3 in amino acids: CASSLERQGDSYTF. The CDR3 DNA reads TGTGCCAGCAGCTTGGAGAGACAGGGTGATAGCTACACCTTC.

This clonotype was observed a few times. The chain links TRBV5-6 to TRBJ1-1, with 8 bases fitting TRBD1. CDR3 length equals 17 residues. J lost 3 bases, V lost 2 bases, and 12 bases had no gene match. The germline gives CDR1 SGHDT, CDR2 YYEEEE. The CDR3 DNA is TGTGCCAGCAGCTTCCCCACAGGGGGTTCTAGGGACACTGAAGCTTTCTTT. This codes for CASSFPTGGSRDTEAFF.

J is TRBJ2-7 and V is TRBV19, with 8 positions matching TRBD1. This CDR3 has 14 amino acids. J lost 9 bases, V lost 6 bases, and 13 bases had no gene match. Germline CDR1 and CDR2: LNHDA and SQIVND (reference sequence). CDR3 bases: TGTGCCAGTAGCTATAAATCGACAGGGGTTGGGCAGTACTTC. It is translated as CASSYKSTGVGQYF.

The table lists this clonotype with many counts. The genes are TRBV19 and TRBJ2-2, with D maybe TRBD1 (6 bases). CDR1 LNHDA and CDR2 SQIVND come from the germline V gene (reference sequence). The CDR3 contains 14 residues. Trimming took off 7 bases at V and 0 bases at J, with 9 bases between the two ends. For the CDR3, the DNA is TGTGCCAGTAAACACAGGGCGAACACCGGGGAGCTGTTTTTT. It translates to CASKHRANTGELFF.

This clonotype was seen more than once but under ten times. The chain uses TRBV10-3 and TRBJ2-7; D is possibly TRBD2 (5 bases). Germline values: CDR1 ENHRY, CDR2 SYGVKD. V was trimmed by 6 bases and J by 6 bases, leaving 24 bases between them. The CDR3 totals 16 residues. The CDR3 sequence is CAISKRPGSDASEQYF. CDR3 coding DNA: TGTGCCATCAGCAAGAGACCGGGATCCGATGCCTCCGAGCAGTACTTC.

Note on this clonotype: It may be a read error: a sequence one base away is much more abundant. The rearrangement links TRBV4-2 to TRBJ2-2; D is uncertain. Trimming removed 6 bases at V and 6 bases at J, with 5 bases between. CDR3 size: 11 residues. The germline CDR1 and CDR2 sequences are LGHNA and YNFKEQ. The DNA for the CDR3 is TGTGCCAGCAGGTTCGCCGGGGAGCTGTTTTTT. Amino acid sequence: CASRFAGELFF.

This clonotype has ten or more counts. The chain joins TRBV10-3 to TRBJ2-2; D ambiguous. The CDR3 consists of 14 residues. The germline V and J ends were trimmed by 11 bases and 5 bases, with 18 bases remaining between them. The germline V gene has CDR1 ENHRY and CDR2 SYGVKD. CDR3 region: CAYAEWAGTGELFF. The CDR3 DNA follows: TGTGCCTACGCCGAGTGGGCTGGAACCGGGGAGCTGTTTTTT.

The chain employs TRBV25-1 and TRBJ1-4; 9 nucleotides line up with TRBD1. CDR1 and CDR2 from the germline V gene are MGHDK and SYGVNS. CDR3 length: 16 residues. Trimming cost V 5 bases and J 3 bases; bases outside gene matches: 7. The chain's CDR3 is CASSFLGTGPNEKLFF. CDR3 bases: TGTGCCAGCAGTTTCCTCGGGACAGGGCCTAATGAAAAACTGTTTTTT.